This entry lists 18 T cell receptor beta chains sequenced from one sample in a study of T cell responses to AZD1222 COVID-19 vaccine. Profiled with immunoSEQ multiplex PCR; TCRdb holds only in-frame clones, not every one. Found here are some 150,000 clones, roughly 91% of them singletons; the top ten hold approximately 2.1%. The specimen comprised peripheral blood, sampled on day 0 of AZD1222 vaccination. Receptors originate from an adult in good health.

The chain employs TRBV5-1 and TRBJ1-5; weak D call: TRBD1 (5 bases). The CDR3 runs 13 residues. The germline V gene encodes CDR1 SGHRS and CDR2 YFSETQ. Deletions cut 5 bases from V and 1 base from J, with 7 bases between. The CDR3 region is CASRRDSNQPQHF. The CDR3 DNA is TGCGCCAGCAGAAGGGACAGCAATCAGCCCCAGCATTTT.

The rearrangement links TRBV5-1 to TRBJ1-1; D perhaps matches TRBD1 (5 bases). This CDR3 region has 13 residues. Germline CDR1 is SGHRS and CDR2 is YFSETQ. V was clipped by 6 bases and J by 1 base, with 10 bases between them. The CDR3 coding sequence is TGCGCCAGCACCGGGGGGTGGAACACTGAAGCTTTCTTT. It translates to CASTGGWNTEAFF.

The CDR3 coding sequence is TGTGCCAGCAGTTTATCAGCCGGGACAGGGGGCAACGAGCAGTACTTC. Translation: CASSLSAGTGGNEQYF. The chain employs TRBV27 and TRBJ2-7; 12 bases align to TRBD1. Trimming cost V 0 bases and J 5 bases; bases outside gene matches: 5. CDR3 length equals 16 residues. Germline V gene sequence: CDR1 MNHEY, CDR2 SMNVEV (reference sequence).

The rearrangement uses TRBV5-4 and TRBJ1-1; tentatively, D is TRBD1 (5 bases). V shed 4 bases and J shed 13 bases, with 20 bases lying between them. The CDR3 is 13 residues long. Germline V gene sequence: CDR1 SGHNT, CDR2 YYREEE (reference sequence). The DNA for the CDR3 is TGTGCCAGCAGCCCGGGGACCGCTCAGGCGGATTTCTTT. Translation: CASSPGTAQADFF.

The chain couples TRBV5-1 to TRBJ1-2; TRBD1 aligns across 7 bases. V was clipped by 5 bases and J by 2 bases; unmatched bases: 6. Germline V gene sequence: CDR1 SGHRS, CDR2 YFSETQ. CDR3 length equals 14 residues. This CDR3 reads CASSGQGVNYGYTF. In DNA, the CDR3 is TGCGCCAGCAGTGGCCAGGGGGTAAACTATGGCTACACCTTC.

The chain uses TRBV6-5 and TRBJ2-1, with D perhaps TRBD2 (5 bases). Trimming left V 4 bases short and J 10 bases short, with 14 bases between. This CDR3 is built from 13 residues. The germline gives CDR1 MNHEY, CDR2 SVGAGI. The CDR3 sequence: CASSFLASNEQFF. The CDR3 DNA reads TGTGCCAGCAGTTTCCTAGCAAGCAACGAGCAGTTCTTC.

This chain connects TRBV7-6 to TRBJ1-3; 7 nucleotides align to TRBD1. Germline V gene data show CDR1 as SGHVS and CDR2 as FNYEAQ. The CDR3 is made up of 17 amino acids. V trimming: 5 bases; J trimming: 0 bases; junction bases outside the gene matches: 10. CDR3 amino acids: CASSVSSGQSSGNTIYF. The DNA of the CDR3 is TGTGCCAGCAGCGTAAGTTCGGGACAGAGCTCTGGAAACACCATATATTTT.

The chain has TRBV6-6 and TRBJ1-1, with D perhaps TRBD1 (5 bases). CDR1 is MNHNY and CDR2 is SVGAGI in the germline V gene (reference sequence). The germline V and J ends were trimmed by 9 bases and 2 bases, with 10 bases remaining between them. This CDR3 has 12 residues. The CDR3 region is CASRDSNTEAFF. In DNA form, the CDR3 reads TGTGCCAGTAGGGACTCCAACACTGAAGCTTTCTTT.

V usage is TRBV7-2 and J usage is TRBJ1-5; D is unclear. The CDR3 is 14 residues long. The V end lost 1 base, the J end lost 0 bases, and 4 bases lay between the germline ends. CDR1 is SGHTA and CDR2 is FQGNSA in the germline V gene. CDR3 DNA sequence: TGTGCCAGCAGCTTAGATATTAGCAATCAGCCCCAGCATTTT. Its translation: CASSLDISNQPQHF.

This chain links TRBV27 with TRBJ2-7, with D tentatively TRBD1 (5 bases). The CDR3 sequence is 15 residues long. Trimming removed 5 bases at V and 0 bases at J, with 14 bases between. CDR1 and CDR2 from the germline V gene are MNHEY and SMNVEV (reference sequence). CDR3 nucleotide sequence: TGTGCCAGCAGTACCGACAGAAGGAGCTCCTACGAGCAGTACTTC. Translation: CASSTDRRSSYEQYF.

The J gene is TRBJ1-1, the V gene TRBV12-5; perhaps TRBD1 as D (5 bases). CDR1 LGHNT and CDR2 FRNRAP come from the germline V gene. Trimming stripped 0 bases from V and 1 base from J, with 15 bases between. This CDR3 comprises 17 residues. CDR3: CASGLVRGAGWNTEAFF. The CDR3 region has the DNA TGTGCTAGTGGTTTGGTAAGGGGTGCGGGGTGGAACACTGAAGCTTTCTTT.

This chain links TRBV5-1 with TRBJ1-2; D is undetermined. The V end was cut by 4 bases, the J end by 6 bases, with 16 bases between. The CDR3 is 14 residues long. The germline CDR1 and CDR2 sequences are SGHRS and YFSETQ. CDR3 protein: CASSPHLAPHGYTF. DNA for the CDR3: TGCGCCAGCAGCCCCCACTTGGCCCCTCATGGCTACACCTTC.

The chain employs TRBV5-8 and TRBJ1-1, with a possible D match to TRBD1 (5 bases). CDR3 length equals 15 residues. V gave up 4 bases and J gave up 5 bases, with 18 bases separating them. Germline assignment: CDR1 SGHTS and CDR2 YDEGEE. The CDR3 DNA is TGTGCCAGCAGCCCTCGGGGGACCGGAGGAACTGAAGCTTTCTTT. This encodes CASSPRGTGGTEAFF.

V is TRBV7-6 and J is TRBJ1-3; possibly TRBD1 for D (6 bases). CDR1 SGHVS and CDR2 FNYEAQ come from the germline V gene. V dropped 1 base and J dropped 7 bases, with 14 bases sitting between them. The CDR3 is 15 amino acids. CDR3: CASSLGTVQRNTIYF. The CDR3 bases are TGTGCCAGCAGCTTAGGGACAGTCCAGAGGAACACCATATATTTT.

Here the CDR3 reads CASRGGTATNEKLFF. The CDR3 nucleotides are TGTGCCAGCAGGGGTGGGACGGCAACTAATGAAAAACTGTTTTTT. The chain joins TRBV28 to TRBJ1-4, with D possibly being TRBD1 (5 bases). The CDR3 runs 15 residues. V lost 6 bases to trimming and J lost 0 bases, with 11 bases between them. Germline V CDR1 and CDR2: MDHEN, SYDVKM.

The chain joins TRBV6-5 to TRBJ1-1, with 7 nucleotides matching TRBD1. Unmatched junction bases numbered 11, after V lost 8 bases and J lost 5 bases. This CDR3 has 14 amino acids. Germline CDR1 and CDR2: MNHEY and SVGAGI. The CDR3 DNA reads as TGTGCCAGCGGGAGGAGAACAGGGGAAACTGAAGCTTTCTTT. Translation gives CASGRRTGETEAFF.

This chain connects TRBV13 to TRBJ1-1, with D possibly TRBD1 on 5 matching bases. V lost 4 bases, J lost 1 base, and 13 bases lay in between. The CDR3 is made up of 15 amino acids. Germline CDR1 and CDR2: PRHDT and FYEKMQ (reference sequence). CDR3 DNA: TGTGCCAGCAGCTGGCGGGGCAGCTCGAACACTGAAGCTTTCTTT. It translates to CASSWRGSSNTEAFF.

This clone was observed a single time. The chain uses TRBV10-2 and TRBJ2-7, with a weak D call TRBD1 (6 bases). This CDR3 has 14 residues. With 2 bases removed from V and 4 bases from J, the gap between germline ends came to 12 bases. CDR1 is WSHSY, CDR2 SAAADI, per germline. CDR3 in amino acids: CASSEGRGGYEQYF. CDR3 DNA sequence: TGCGCCAGCAGTGAGGGCAGGGGTGGGTACGAGCAGTACTTC.